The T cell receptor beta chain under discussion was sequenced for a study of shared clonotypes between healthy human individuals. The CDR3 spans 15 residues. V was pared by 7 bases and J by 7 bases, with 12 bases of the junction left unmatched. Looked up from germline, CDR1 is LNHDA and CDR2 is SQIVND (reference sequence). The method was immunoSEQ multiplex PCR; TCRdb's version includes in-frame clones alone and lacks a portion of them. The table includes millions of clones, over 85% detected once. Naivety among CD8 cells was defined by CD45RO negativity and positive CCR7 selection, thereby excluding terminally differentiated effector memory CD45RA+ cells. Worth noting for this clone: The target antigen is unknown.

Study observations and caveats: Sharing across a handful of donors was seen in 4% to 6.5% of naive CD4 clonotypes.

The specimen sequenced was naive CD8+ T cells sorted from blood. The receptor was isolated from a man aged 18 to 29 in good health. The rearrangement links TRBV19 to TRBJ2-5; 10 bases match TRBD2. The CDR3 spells CASMLGAGGPGTQYF. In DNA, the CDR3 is TGTGCCAGTATGTTGGGAGCGGGGGGGCCTGGGACCCAGTACTTC.